Sequencing of this T cell receptor beta chain was carried out in a study of control samples from healthy donors and cancer patients. The assay was immunoSEQ multiplex PCR, and TCRdb's table has in-frame clones only and misses some. The sample has 130,000 or so clones; under 90% are singletons. Trimming cost V 4 bases and J 3 bases, with 13 bases left between them. Germline CDR1 is SGHDT and CDR2 is YYEEEE. The CDR3 covers 14 residues. This clone was seen just once. V is TRBV5-6 and J is TRBJ1-1; perhaps TRBD1 as D (6 bases). The sequenced material came from PBMCs. This TCR was recovered from a man between 50 and 59 years old with head and neck cancer. CDR3 coding DNA: TGTGCCAGCAGCCACAGGGCTGAGTACACTGAAGCTTTCTTT. Translation: CASSHRAEYTEAFF.